A single sample gave rise to the 8 T cell receptor beta chains below, sequenced in a study of blood T cell repertoires in COVID-19. Libraries were prepared by immunoSEQ multiplex PCR; TCRdb keeps only in-frame clonotypes and omits some of them. The repertoire holds a few hundred thousand clones, with 70% to 90% as singletons. Sample: peripheral blood. These receptor sequences come from a man in his 60s with acute or convalescent COVID-19.

This clone has just a few counts. The chain carries TRBV7-2 and TRBJ1-6; TRBD1 is a possible D gene (5 bases). Germline assignment: CDR1 SGHTA and CDR2 FQGNSA. V lost 3 bases, J lost 7 bases, and 13 bases lay in between. CDR3 length equals 15 residues. CDR3 nucleotides: TGTGCCAGCAGCTTCGAAGGGGCAATAAATTCACCCCTCCACTTT. Translated, it gives CASSFEGAINSPLHF.

This chain uses TRBV28 with TRBJ2-1; TRBD2 matches 7 bases. CDR3 size: 15 residues. The germline gives CDR1 MDHEN, CDR2 SYDVKM. The junction had 9 bases not matched to a gene; V was cut back by 2 bases and J by 8 bases. Here the CDR3 reads CASSLRGLVGDEQFF. The CDR3 DNA is TGTGCCAGCAGTTTACGCGGACTAGTGGGAGATGAGCAGTTCTTC.

V gene TRBV9 combines with J gene TRBJ2-2; 14 positions agree with TRBD2. V shed 2 bases and J 5 bases; nucleotides not matched to a gene: 5. This CDR3 has 17 residues. Germline V lookup: CDR1 SGDLS, CDR2 YYNGEE. The CDR3 loop is CASSVGLAGVGTGELFF. CDR3 sequence (DNA): TGTGCCAGCAGCGTGGGACTAGCGGGAGTTGGGACCGGGGAGCTGTTTTTT.

The chain has TRBV7-6 and TRBJ2-3; D perhaps matches TRBD2 (6 bases). V lost 4 bases to trimming and J lost 4 bases, with 12 bases between them. Germline CDR1 reads SGHVS; CDR2 reads FNYEAQ. CDR3 length: 14 amino acids. Written as DNA, the CDR3 is TGTGCCAGCAGCTGGGGACTGAGCTCAGATACGCAGTATTTT. Amino acid sequence: CASSWGLSSDTQYF. Supplemented by reference TRBV7-6 and TRBJ2-3, the full variable domain reads GAGVSQSPRYKVTKRGQDVALRCDPISGHVSLYWYRQALGQGPEFLTYFNYEAQQDKSGLPNDRFSAERPEGSISTLTIQRTEQRDSAMYRCASSWGLSSDTQYFGPGTRLTVL.

V and J are TRBV15 and TRBJ2-7, with D maybe TRBD2 (6 bases). This CDR3 region has 14 residues. Germline V gene sequence: CDR1 LNHNV, CDR2 YYDKDF (reference sequence). Trimming stripped 0 bases from V and 9 bases from J, with 15 bases between. CDR3 bases: TGTGCCACCAGCAGAGATCCCCCGACTAGTCTGCAGTACTTC. It yields the protein CATSRDPPTSLQYF.

The chain has TRBV29-1 and TRBJ2-7, with TRBD1 identical over 9 bases. Germline V lookup: CDR1 SQVTM, CDR2 ANQGSEA. V was clipped by 6 bases and J by 1 base; unmatched bases: 7. This CDR3 is 14 amino acids long. CDR3 in amino acids: CSVAPGQGSYEQYF. The DNA for the CDR3 is TGCAGCGTAGCCCCTGGACAGGGGTCCTACGAGCAGTACTTC.

This chain links TRBV9 with TRBJ2-2; a weak D match, TRBD1 (5 bases). This CDR3 comprises 13 residues. Trimming took 5 bases from V and 2 from J, leaving 7 bases between them. Germline V gene sequence: CDR1 SGDLS, CDR2 YYNGEE. The CDR3 loop is CASSQGNTGELFF. DNA for the CDR3: TGTGCCAGCAGTCAGGGAAACACCGGGGAGCTGTTTTTT.

This chain connects TRBV3-1 (or the pseudogene TRBV3-2) to TRBJ1-3, with 7 bases fitting TRBD1. The germline gives CDR1 LGHDT, CDR2 YNNKEL (reference sequence). Germline trimming cut 4 bases from V and 7 bases from J; bases unmatched to any gene: 10. This CDR3 is 15 amino acids long. CDR3 sequence (DNA): TGTGCCAGCAGCCCTGACAGGGAAATGGGGAACACCATATATTTT. Translated: CASSPDREMGNTIYF.